This TCR beta chain derives from a study of shared clonotypes between healthy human individuals. Study overall: The cohort had a couple of women and a few men, ages 18 to 49. Overall study findings and caveats: Among the subsets, naive ones generally showed larger estimated richness than memory ones. In a handful of donors, roughly 5.2% of naive CD4 clonotypes appeared in common.

Terminally differentiated effector memory CD45RA+ cells were excluded from the naive CD8 cells, which were CD45RO-negative and positively selected for CCR7. The authors' processing: ImmunoSEQ output held junction-only sequences without quality scores, so filtering differed. TCRdb keeps only in-frame clones here, not all; method: immunoSEQ multiplex PCR. The V and J calls and clone size were taken over from that table, and D and trimming were inferred from the DNA. The sample carries some 2.1 million clones, about 95% recorded once. The V segment lost 1 base and the J segment 12 bases; nucleotides outside the gene matches: 16. Per germline, CDR1 LGHNA and CDR2 YSLEER. The CDR3 runs to 18 residues. Turning to this clone: What it binds is not known.

The material sequenced was naive CD8+ T cells sorted from blood. This TCR was recovered from a man younger than 30 in good health. The chain couples TRBV4-3 to TRBJ2-1; 12 nucleotides align to TRBD2. CDR3 sequence: CASSQAPTGLAGSWGQFF. In DNA, the CDR3 is TGCGCCAGCAGCCAAGCCCCCACAGGACTAGCGGGGTCCTGGGGGCAGTTCTTC.